A single sample gave rise to the 19 T cell receptor beta chains below, sequenced in a study of T cells in Graves' hyperthyroidism and ophthalmopathy. The CDR3 regions of TCR beta were amplified from RNA transcripts. The primer set for the first-round RT-PCR of the TCR CDR3 was HTBI. TCRdb recomputed calls from the multiplex PCR reads with MiXCR, one row per CDR3 protein. The sample shows hundreds of thousands of distinct CDR3 sequences, approximately 15% of them seen only once. Sequencing used blood. These receptors originate from a woman between 50 and 59 years old with Graves' ophthalmopathy.

This clonotype was found many times. The rearrangement joins TRBV10-3 to TRBJ2-5; 8 bases line up with TRBD1. The CDR3 has 14 residues. Germline V CDR1 and CDR2: ENHRY, SYGVKD. V was pared by 6 bases and J by 5 bases, with 8 bases of the junction left unmatched. CDR3 protein: CAISPGQGLETQYF. In nucleotides, the CDR3 is TGTGCCATCAGCCCAGGACAGGGTTTGGAGACCCAGTACTTC.

This clonotype was seen at least ten times. The J gene is TRBJ2-3, the V gene TRBV7-3, with 11 bases identical to TRBD2. The germline V gene encodes CDR1 SGHTA and CDR2 FQGTGA. Trimming at V came to 1 base and at J to 4 bases, leaving 7 bases not matched to a gene. The CDR3 is 17 residues long. CDR3 nucleotides: TGTGCCAGCAGCTTAAGCTCTAGCGGGGGGTTTGCAGATACGCAGTATTTT. Protein product: CASSLSSSGGFADTQYF. Using reference TRBV7-3 and TRBJ2-3 for the parts outside the CDR3, the full variable domain is GAGVSQTPSNKVTEKGKYVELRCDPISGHTALYWYRQSLGQGPEFLIYFQGTGAADDSGLPNDRFFAVRPEGSVSTLKIQRTERGDSAVYLCASSLSSSGGFADTQYFGPGTRLTVL.

In this sample, this clonotype turned up many times. The chain links TRBV12-3 or TRBV12-4 to TRBJ1-6; D uncertain. The CDR3 contains 13 residues. Trimming cost V 5 bases and J 8 bases, with 10 bases left between them. The DNA for the CDR3 is TGTGCCAGCAGTCCCGAGGAAGATTCACCCCTCCACTTT. Translated: CASSPEEDSPLHF.

In its sample, this clonotype was seen a few times. CDR3 sequence (DNA): TGCAGCGGTAAGGCTAGCGGGAGGAGTTACAATGAGCAGTTCTTC. Translating it yields CSGKASGRSYNEQFF. V usage is TRBV29-1 and J usage is TRBJ2-1; 11 positions match TRBD2. J was trimmed by 4 bases and V by 7 bases; bases with no gene match: 9. Germline CDR1 and CDR2: SQVTM and ANQGSEA. The CDR3 loop spans 15 amino acids.

The rearrangement joins TRBV9 to TRBJ1-1; no reliable D call. With 0 bases removed from V and 3 bases from J, the gap between germline ends came to 6 bases. This CDR3 contains 13 residues. CDR1 and CDR2 (germline): SGDLS, YYNGEE. The CDR3 reads CASSVGQYTEAFF. Written as DNA, the CDR3 is TGTGCCAGCAGCGTAGGGCAGTACACTGAAGCTTTCTTT.

This clonotype was counted many times. The chain couples TRBV20-1 to TRBJ1-1; D remains unclear. V lost 0 bases and J 0 bases, leaving 14 bases between the germline ends. Per the germline V gene, CDR1 is DFQATT and CDR2 is SNEGSKA (reference sequence). The length of the CDR3 is 16 residues. The CDR3 spells CSARDTGRELNTEAFF. The CDR3 nucleotides are TGCAGTGCTAGAGATACGGGCAGAGAGTTGAACACTGAAGCTTTCTTT.

This clonotype has a count of ten or more. V is TRBV20-1 and J is TRBJ2-5, with TRBD1 matching 7 bases. The CDR3 covers 13 residues. J gave up 5 bases and V 5 bases, and 8 bases lay outside the gene matches. Germline loops: CDR1 DFQATT, CDR2 SNEGSKA (reference sequence). The CDR3 DNA reads as TGCAGTGCTGAGGGGGCTTACTACGAGACCCAGTACTTC. This sequence encodes CSAEGAYYETQYF.

This clonotype was seen many times. The gene calls are TRBV3-1 and TRBJ2-5; D possibly corresponds to TRBD2 (5 bases). Germline V lookup: CDR1 LGHDT, CDR2 YNNKEL (reference sequence). CDR3 length: 16 amino acids. Trimming stripped 4 bases from V and 2 bases from J, with 17 bases between. CDR3 protein: CASSPPWSGPQETQYF. The CDR3 bases are TGTGCCAGCAGCCCCCCTTGGAGCGGACCACAAGAGACCCAGTACTTC.

Points on this clonotype: It may be a read error: a sequence one base away is much more abundant. V is TRBV5-6 and J is TRBJ2-5; 10 bases match TRBD2. CDR1 SGHDT and CDR2 YYEEEE come from the germline V gene. The CDR3 consists of 17 residues. CDR3 sequence (DNA): TGTGCCGGCAGCCCCTGGGGCCTTAGCGGGAGGCGAGAGACCCAGTACTTC. Its protein is CAGSPWGLSGRRETQYF.

The chain uses TRBV6-2 or TRBV6-3 and TRBJ1-2; no firm D call. Trimming took off 1 base at V and 0 bases at J, with 9 bases between the two ends. CDR1 and CDR2 (germline): MNHEY, SVGEGT. This CDR3 contains 15 residues. The CDR3 region is CASSYLVSANYGYTF. The CDR3 DNA sequence: TGTGCCAGCAGTTACTTGGTATCTGCTAACTATGGCTACACCTTC.

In regard to this clonotype: Being one base from a much bigger clone, this may be a read error. The chain links TRBV12-3 or TRBV12-4 to TRBJ2-1; D may be TRBD2 (5 bases). This CDR3 has 15 amino acids. With 2 bases removed from V and 0 bases from J, the gap between germline ends came to 8 bases. CDR3: CASSLNGVSYNEQFF. The CDR3 DNA reads as TGTGCCAGCAGTTTAAACGGGGTCTCCTACAATGAGCAGTTCTTC.

This clonotype has ten or more counts. The V and J genes are TRBV7-9 and TRBJ2-5, with TRBD1 matching 7 bases. CDR3 length equals 14 residues. Germline V gives CDR1 SEHNR, CDR2 FQNEAQ (reference sequence). The V gene end was trimmed by 0 bases and the J gene end by 9 bases; junction bases not matched to a gene: 7. CDR3 DNA: TGTGCCAGCAGCTTAGCGTTAGCAGGGGGAGCCCAGTACTTC. This translates into CASSLALAGGAQYF.

This clonotype was detected ten times or more. The chain couples TRBV6-1 to TRBJ1-5; D remains unclear. V shed 1 base and J shed 4 bases, with 11 bases lying between them. Germline CDR1 and CDR2: MNHNS and SASEGT. The CDR3 covers 15 residues. The CDR3 protein is CASSEGSLLNQPQHF. The DNA of the CDR3 is TGTGCCAGCAGTGAAGGCAGCCTCCTGAATCAGCCCCAGCATTTT.

Ten or more counts support this clonotype. The rearrangement uses TRBV11-2 and TRBJ2-7; D call uncertain. V was shortened by 2 bases and J by 6 bases, with 20 bases between the two germline ends. Germline-derived CDR1 and CDR2 are SGHAT and FQNNGV. The CDR3 covers 16 residues. CDR3 residues: CASSLKDVNHDGEQYF. The CDR3 bases are TGTGCCAGCAGCTTAAAGGACGTAAACCATGACGGCGAGCAGTACTTC.

This clonotype was seen repeatedly, ten times or more. The chain links TRBV20-1 to TRBJ2-5; 12 nucleotides line up with TRBD2. V trimming: 2 bases; J trimming: 5 bases; junction bases outside the gene matches: 6. Germline assignment: CDR1 DFQATT and CDR2 SNEGSKA (reference sequence). The CDR3 covers 15 residues. Here the CDR3 DNA reads TGCAGTGCTAGACTAGCGGGAGGGCCTGGGGAGACCCAGTACTTC. It yields the protein CSARLAGGPGETQYF.

A word on this clonotype: This may arise from a read error, as a much more abundant clone is one base away. This rearrangement joins TRBV27 to TRBJ2-3; 7 bases match TRBD1. Germline V CDR1 and CDR2: MNHEY, SMNVEV (reference sequence). V shed 5 bases, J shed 2 bases, and the junction held 7 bases outside the gene matches. This CDR3 region has 15 residues. The CDR3 sequence is CASSETGPDTDTQYF. Here the CDR3 DNA reads TGTGCCAGCAGTGAGACAGGGCCGGACACAGATACGCAGTATTTT.

This clonotype has more than one count but fewer than ten. The chain couples TRBV5-4 to TRBJ2-5; 11 positions agree with TRBD2. With V trimmed by 5 bases and J by 2 bases, 11 bases remained unmatched. The CDR3 runs 17 residues. CDR1 and CDR2 from the germline V gene are SGHNT and YYREEE (reference sequence). As DNA, the CDR3 is TGTGCCAGCAGGATAGGGTTTAGCGGGAGGGAGCAAGAGACCCAGTACTTC. This sequence encodes CASRIGFSGREQETQYF.

The rearrangement links TRBV5-6 to TRBJ1-6; 8 nucleotides match TRBD1. The V gene end was trimmed by 3 bases and the J gene end by 4 bases; junction bases not matched to a gene: 6. Germline V gene sequence: CDR1 SGHDT, CDR2 YYEEEE. The CDR3 has 16 residues. CDR3 protein: CASSSGQDPYNSPLHF. CDR3 in DNA: TGTGCCAGCAGCTCGGGACAGGACCCATATAATTCACCCCTCCACTTT.

This clonotype was counted a few times. The gene calls are TRBV29-1 and TRBJ2-3, with 10 bases aligning to TRBD2. Germline V gives CDR1 SQVTM, CDR2 ANQGSEA. Germline trimming cut 4 bases from V and 2 bases from J; bases unmatched to any gene: 6. This CDR3 is 15 amino acids long. As DNA, the CDR3 is TGCAGCGTTGTGGGGACTAGCGAAAACACAGATACGCAGTATTTT. Translation: CSVVGTSENTDTQYF.